The T cell receptor beta chain under discussion was sequenced for a study of metastatic and nonmetastatic thyroid tumors. Study-level information: Malignant and benign thyroid patients had repertoires compared in peripheral blood and tumor or nodule tissue.

The germline V and J ends were trimmed by 8 bases and 4 bases, with 27 bases remaining between them. The germline V gene has CDR1 DFQATT and CDR2 SNEGSKA (reference sequence). The CDR3 is made up of 17 amino acids. Each patient went into thyroid surgery without having received any treatment. This clone was recorded many times. A read error may be the cause here, since a much bigger clone is one base away. In the original workflow: Construction of a distant-metastasis classifier for papillary thyroid cancer relied on CDR3 differences across clinicopathological groups. TCRdb ran MiXCR on the PCR reads. TCRdb's processing, not the authors' own work, is the source of the V and J calls. The table shows tens of thousands of clones, with more than 20% occurring only once.

Sequencing input: blood. This receptor was taken from a female donor with papillary thyroid cancer or a benign thyroid nodule (not recorded which). Some clones in this sample may be carry-over from other donors' samples. The chain combines TRBV20-1 with TRBJ2-1, with D perhaps being TRBD1 or TRBD2 (6 bases each). The CDR3 nucleotides read TGCAGTACTTACTCGGGTGGGGCGGGAAGGGGGTACAATGAGCAGTTCTTC. Translation gives CSTYSGGAGRGYNEQFF.